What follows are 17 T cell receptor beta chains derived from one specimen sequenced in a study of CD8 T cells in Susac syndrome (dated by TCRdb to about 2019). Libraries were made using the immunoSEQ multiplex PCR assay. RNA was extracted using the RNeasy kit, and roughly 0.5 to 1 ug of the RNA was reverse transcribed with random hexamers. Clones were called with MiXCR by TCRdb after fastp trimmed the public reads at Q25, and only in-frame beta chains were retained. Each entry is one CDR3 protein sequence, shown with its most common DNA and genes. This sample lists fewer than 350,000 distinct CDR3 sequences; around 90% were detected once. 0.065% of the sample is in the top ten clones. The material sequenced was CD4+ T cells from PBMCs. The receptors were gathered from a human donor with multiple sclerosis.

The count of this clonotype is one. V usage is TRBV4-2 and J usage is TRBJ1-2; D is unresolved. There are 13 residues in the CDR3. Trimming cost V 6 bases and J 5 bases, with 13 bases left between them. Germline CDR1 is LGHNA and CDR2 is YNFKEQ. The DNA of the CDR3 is TGTGCCAGCAGAGAGAGGGTGGGTTATGGCTACACCTTC. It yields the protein CASRERVGYGYTF.

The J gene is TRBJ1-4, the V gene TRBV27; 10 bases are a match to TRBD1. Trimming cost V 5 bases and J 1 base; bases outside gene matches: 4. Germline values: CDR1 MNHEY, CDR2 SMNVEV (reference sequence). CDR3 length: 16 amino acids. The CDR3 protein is CASSPRTGGTNEKLFF. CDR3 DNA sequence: TGTGCCAGCAGTCCCCGGACAGGGGGAACTAATGAAAAACTGTTTTTT.

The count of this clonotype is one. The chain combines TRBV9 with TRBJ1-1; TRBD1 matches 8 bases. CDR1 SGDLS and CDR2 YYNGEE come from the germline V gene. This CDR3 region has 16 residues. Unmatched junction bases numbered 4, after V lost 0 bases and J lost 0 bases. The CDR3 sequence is CASSVGGTGMNTEAFF. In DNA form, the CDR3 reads TGTGCCAGCAGCGTAGGGGGGACAGGCATGAACACTGAAGCTTTCTTT.

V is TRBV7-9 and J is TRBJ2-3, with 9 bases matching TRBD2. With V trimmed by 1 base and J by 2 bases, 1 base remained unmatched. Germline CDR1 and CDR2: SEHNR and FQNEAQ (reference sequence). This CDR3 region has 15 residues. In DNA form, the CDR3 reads TGTGCCAGCAGCTTAGGACTAGCGGACACAGATACGCAGTATTTT. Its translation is CASSLGLADTDTQYF.

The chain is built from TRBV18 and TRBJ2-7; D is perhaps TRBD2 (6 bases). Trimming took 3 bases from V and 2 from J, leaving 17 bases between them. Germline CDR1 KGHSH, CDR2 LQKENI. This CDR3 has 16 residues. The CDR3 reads CASSPAGQVDTYEQYF. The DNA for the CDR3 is TGTGCCAGCTCACCGGCGGGGCAGGTCGATACCTACGAGCAGTACTTC. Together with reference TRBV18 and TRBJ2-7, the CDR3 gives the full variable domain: NAGVMQNPRHLVRRRGQEARLRCSPMKGHSHVYWYRQLPEEGLKFMVYLQKENIIDESGMPKERFSAEFPKEGPSILRIQQVVRGDSAAYFCASSPAGQVDTYEQYFGPGTRLTVT.

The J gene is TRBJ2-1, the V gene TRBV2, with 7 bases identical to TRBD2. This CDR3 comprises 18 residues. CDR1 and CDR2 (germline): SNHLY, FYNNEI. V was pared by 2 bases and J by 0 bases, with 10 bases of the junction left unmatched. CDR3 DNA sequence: TGTGCCAGCAGTGAACTTGGCTGGGCTAGCGGCTCCTACAATGAGCAGTTCTTC. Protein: CASSELGWASGSYNEQFF.

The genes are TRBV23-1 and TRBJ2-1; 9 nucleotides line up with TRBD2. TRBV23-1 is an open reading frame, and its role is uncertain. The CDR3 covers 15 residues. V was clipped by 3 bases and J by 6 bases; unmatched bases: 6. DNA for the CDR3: TGCGCCAGCAGTCACGGGGCGGGAGGGGGCAATGAGCAGTTCTTC. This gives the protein CASSHGAGGGNEQFF.

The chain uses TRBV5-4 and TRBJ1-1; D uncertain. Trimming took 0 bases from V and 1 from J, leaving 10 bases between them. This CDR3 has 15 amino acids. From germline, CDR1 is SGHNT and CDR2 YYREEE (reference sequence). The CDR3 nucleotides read TGTGCCAGCAGCTTGGTCGACAAAACGAACACTGAAGCTTTCTTT. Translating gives CASSLVDKTNTEAFF.

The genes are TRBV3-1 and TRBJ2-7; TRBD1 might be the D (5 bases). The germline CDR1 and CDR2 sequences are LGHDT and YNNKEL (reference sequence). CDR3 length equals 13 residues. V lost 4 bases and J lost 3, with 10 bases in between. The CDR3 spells CASSRRTLYEQYF. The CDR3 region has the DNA TGTGCCAGCAGCCGAAGGACACTCTACGAGCAGTACTTC.

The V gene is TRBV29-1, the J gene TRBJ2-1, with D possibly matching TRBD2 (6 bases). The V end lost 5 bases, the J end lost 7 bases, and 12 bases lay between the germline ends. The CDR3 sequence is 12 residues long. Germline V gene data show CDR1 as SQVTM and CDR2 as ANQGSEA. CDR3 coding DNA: TGCAGCGTTTTGGGGGGAGGAAATGAGCAGTTCTTC. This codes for CSVLGGGNEQFF.

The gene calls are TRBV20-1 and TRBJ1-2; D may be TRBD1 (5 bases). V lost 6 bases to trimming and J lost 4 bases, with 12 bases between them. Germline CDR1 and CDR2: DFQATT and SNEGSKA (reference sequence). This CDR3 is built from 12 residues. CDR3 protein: CSARQGSYGYTF. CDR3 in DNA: TGCAGTGCCCGCCAGGGATCCTATGGCTACACCTTC.

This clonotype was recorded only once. The CDR3 nucleotides are TGTGCCAGCGGGAGGGAGGGCCACAATGAGCAGTTCTTC. Amino acid sequence: CASGREGHNEQFF. The V and J genes are TRBV2 and TRBJ2-1; 7 bases are a match to TRBD2. The CDR3 is 13 amino acids. Germline CDR1 and CDR2: SNHLY and FYNNEI. The ends lost 8 bases at V and 5 bases at J; junction bases unmatched: 6. The whole variable domain, remainder taken from reference TRBV2 and TRBJ2-1, is EPEVTQTPSHQVTQMGQEVILRCVPISNHLYFYWYRQILGQKVEFLVSFYNNEISEKSEIFDDQFSVERPDGSNFTLKIRSTKLEDSAMYFCASGREGHNEQFFGPGTRLTVL.

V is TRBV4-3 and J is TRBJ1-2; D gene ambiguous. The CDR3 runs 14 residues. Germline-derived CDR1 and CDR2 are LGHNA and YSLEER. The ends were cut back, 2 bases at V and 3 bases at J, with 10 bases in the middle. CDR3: CASSQQTFDYGYTF. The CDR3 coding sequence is TGCGCCAGCAGCCAACAAACTTTCGACTATGGCTACACCTTC.

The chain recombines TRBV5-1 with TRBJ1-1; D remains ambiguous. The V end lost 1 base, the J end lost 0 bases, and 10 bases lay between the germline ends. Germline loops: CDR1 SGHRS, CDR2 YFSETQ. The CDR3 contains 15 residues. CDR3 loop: CASSLRYGMNTEAFF. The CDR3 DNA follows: TGCGCCAGCAGCTTGCGGTACGGAATGAACACTGAAGCTTTCTTT.

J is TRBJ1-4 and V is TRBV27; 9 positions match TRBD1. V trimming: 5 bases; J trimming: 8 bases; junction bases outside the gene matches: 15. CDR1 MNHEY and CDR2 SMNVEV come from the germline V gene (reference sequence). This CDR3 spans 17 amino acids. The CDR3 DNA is TGTGCCAGCAGTCTGGTCCAGGGGACAGGGAAGGAGGAAAAACTGTTTTTT. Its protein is CASSLVQGTGKEEKLFF.

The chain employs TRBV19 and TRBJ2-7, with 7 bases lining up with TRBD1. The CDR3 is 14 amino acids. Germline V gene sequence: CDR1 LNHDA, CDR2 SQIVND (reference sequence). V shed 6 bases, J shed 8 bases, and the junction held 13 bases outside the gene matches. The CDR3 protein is CASSPPGQRLKQYF. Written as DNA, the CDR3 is TGTGCCAGTAGCCCTCCGGGACAGCGTTTGAAGCAGTACTTC.

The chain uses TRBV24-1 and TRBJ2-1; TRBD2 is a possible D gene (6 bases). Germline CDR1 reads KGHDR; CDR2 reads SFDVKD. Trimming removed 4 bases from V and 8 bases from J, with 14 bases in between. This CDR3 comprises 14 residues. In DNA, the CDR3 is TGTGCCACCAGTGACCGGACGGGGGAGGATGAGCAGTTCTTC. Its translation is CATSDRTGEDEQFF.